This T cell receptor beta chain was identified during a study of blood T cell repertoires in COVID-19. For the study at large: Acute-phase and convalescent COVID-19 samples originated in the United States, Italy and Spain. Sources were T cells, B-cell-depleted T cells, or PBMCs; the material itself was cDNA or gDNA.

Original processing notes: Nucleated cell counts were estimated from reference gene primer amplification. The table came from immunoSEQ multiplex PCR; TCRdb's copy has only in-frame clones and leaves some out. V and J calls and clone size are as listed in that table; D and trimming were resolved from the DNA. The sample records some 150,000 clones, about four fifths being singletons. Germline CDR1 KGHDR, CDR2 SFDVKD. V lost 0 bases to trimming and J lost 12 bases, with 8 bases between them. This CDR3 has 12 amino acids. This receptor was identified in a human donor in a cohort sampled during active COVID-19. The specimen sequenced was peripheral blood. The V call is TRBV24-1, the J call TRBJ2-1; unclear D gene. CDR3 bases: TGTGCCACCAGTGATTTGAATGAGCCGCAGTTCTTC. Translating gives CATSDLNEPQFF.